Shown below are 26 T cell receptor beta chains from a single sample sequenced in a study of regulatory T cells in long-lasting Graves disease. Noted time point: newly diagnosed GD, antithyroid drugs for less than 3 months. Extracted PBMC RNA gave rise to the TCR library. In building TCR beta libraries, iRepertoire HTBI primers were used together with Arm-PCR of CDR3 regions. TCRdb re-derived calls from the multiplex PCR reads in MiXCR, one entry per CDR3 protein. The sample lists 400,000 to 500,000 distinct CDR3 sequences, around 16% occurring once. The same sample was also used in a study of T cells in Graves' hyperthyroidism and ophthalmopathy.

The sequencing here drew on peripheral blood mononuclear cells (PBMCs), taken at new diagnosis, from a patient treated with antithyroid drugs. The receptors here all came from a woman between 40 and 55 years old with Graves disease.

This clonotype was seen ten or more times. J is TRBJ1-4 and V is TRBV20-1; tentative D call: TRBD1 (6 bases). The CDR3 length is 14 residues. Trimming stripped 1 base from V and 4 bases from J, with 10 bases between. Germline-derived CDR1 and CDR2 are DFQATT and SNEGSKA (reference sequence). Written as DNA, the CDR3 is TGCAGTGCTAGAGGGACAGCTAATAATGAAAAACTGTTTTTT. It is translated as CSARGTANNEKLFF.

This clonotype was observed many times. The chain recombines TRBV5-1 with TRBJ2-7, with D unclear. CDR1 and CDR2 from the germline V gene are SGHRS and YFSETQ. This CDR3 is 15 amino acids long. V was clipped by 0 bases and J by 0 bases, with 10 bases between them. CDR3 sequence (DNA): TGCGCCAGCAGCTTGGGGGCCCCTCACTCCTACGAGCAGTACTTC. This codes for CASSLGAPHSYEQYF.

This chain links TRBV27 with TRBJ2-7; D not certain. Germline V gene lookup returns CDR1 MNHEY and CDR2 SMNVEV (reference sequence). There are 13 residues in the CDR3. V was shortened by 1 base and J by 1 base, with 5 bases between the two germline ends. The CDR3: CASSLYSSYEQYF. The CDR3 bases are TGTGCCAGCAGTTTATATAGTTCCTACGAGCAGTACTTC.

This clonotype was recorded a few times. This could be a read error, since a much larger clone is one nucleotide away. The chain links TRBV12-3 or TRBV12-4 to TRBJ2-1; a possible D gene is TRBD2 (6 bases). V dropped 5 bases and J dropped 8 bases, with 22 bases sitting between them. The CDR3 totals 16 residues. The CDR3 DNA is TGTGCCAGCAGTCGAGTCTCGGGACTTCGACTGGATGAGCAGTTCTTC. Protein: CASSRVSGLRLDEQFF.

Remarks on this clonotype: Germline and junction disagree at one end, which may indicate a read error. V is TRBV5-1 and J is TRBJ2-1; 9 nucleotides align to TRBD1. CDR1 SGHRS and CDR2 YFSETQ come from the germline V gene. The CDR3 totals 16 residues. CDR3 sequence (DNA): TGCGCCAGCAGCCCGGGCGGGACAGGGACCTACAATGAGCAGCTCTTC. It is translated as CASSPGGTGTYNEQLF.

The table lists this clonotype with a few counts. The DNA for the CDR3 is TGTGCCAGCAGCGGGACAGGGGAAGCACAAGAGACCCAGTACTTC. It is translated as CASSGTGEAQETQYF. The chain links TRBV5-6 to TRBJ2-5; 10 positions match TRBD1. Germline CDR1 reads SGHDT; CDR2 reads YYEEEE. There are 15 residues in the CDR3. The J segment lost 2 bases and the V segment lost 4 bases, leaving 5 bases of the junction unmatched.

The rearrangement uses TRBV6-1 and TRBJ2-1; D uncertain. The germline V and J ends were trimmed by 3 bases and 6 bases, with 9 bases remaining between them. This CDR3 region has 13 residues. The germline V gene encodes CDR1 MNHNS and CDR2 SASEGT. CDR3 bases: TGTGCCAGCAGTGATTGGTCAATCAATGAGCAGTTCTTC. This encodes CASSDWSINEQFF.

This clonotype showed up just a few times. Written as DNA, the CDR3 is TGTGCCAGCAGCCCTGCACCCCGAGGGGCCGGGGAGCTGTTTTTT. Its translation is CASSPAPRGAGELFF. The genes are TRBV7-9 and TRBJ2-2; D may be TRBD1 or TRBD2 (5 bases each). This CDR3 has 15 amino acids. Trimming took off 5 bases at V and 6 bases at J, with 16 bases between the two ends. CDR1 is SEHNR and CDR2 is FQNEAQ in the germline V gene (reference sequence).

This clonotype was counted many times. The chain has TRBV5-1 and TRBJ2-7, with TRBD1 matching 12 bases. The CDR3 contains 15 residues. The germline V gene encodes CDR1 SGHRS and CDR2 YFSETQ. V was clipped by 2 bases and J by 6 bases; unmatched bases: 6. The CDR3 nucleotides are TGCGCCAGCAGCTTTGGGGACAGGGGGCCCATCGAGCAGTACTTC. It yields the protein CASSFGDRGPIEQYF. The variable domain in full, with the rest retrieved from reference TRBV5-1 and TRBJ2-7, is KAGVTQTPRYLIKTRGQQVTLSCSPISGHRSVSWYQQTPGQGLQFLFEYFSETQRNKGNFPGRFSGRQFSNSRSEMNVSTLELGDSALYLCASSFGDRGPIEQYFGPGTRLTVT.

This clonotype was observed many times. The chain has TRBV20-1 and TRBJ2-2; TRBD1 aligns across 7 bases. The germline gives CDR1 DFQATT, CDR2 SNEGSKA (reference sequence). The ends lost 0 bases at V and 1 base at J; junction bases unmatched: 8. This CDR3 region has 17 residues. CDR3 in amino acids: CSAREQGTAWNTGELFF. The CDR3 nucleotides read TGCAGTGCTAGAGAACAGGGGACCGCGTGGAACACCGGGGAGCTGTTTTTT.

Many counts were recorded for this clonotype. The chain links TRBV9 to TRBJ2-1; possible D gene TRBD2, 5 bases. The CDR3 length is 16 residues. V lost 0 bases and J lost 5, with 15 bases in between. Germline CDR1 and CDR2: SGDLS and YYNGEE. The CDR3 coding sequence is TGTGCCAGCAGCGTAGCTCCAAAACCGGGGAACAATGAGCAGTTCTTC. Amino acid sequence: CASSVAPKPGNNEQFF.

The V call is TRBV12-5, the J call TRBJ2-2, with 10 bases matching TRBD1. Losses at the gene ends were 6 bases for V and 4 bases for J; bases not matched to a gene: 5. Germline CDR1 is LGHNT and CDR2 is FRNRAP. CDR3 size: 15 residues. This chain's CDR3 is CASGPGQGFTGELFF. Here the CDR3 DNA reads TGTGCTAGTGGACCGGGACAGGGGTTCACCGGGGAGCTGTTTTTT. Complete variable domain (other parts from reference TRBV12-5 and TRBJ2-2): DARVTQTPRHKVTEMGQEVTMRCQPILGHNTVFWYRQTMMQGLELLAYFRNRAPLDDSGMPKDRFSAEMPDATLATLKIQPSEPRDSAVYFCASGPGQGFTGELFFGEGSRLTVL.

V usage is TRBV27 and J usage is TRBJ2-7; 8 positions match TRBD2. Per germline, CDR1 MNHEY and CDR2 SMNVEV (reference sequence). CDR3 size: 17 residues. The trim removed 4 bases at V and 6 bases at J, leaving 17 bases unmatched. CDR3 DNA sequence: TGTGCCAGCAGTTCACTGGTAGCCCGGGGGGGGGAACTCGAGCAGTACTTC. Translation: CASSSLVARGGELEQYF.

The chain is built from TRBV20-1 and TRBJ2-1; D gene uncertain. The CDR3 sequence is 12 residues long. The V gene lost 1 base and the J gene lost 15 bases, with 16 bases spanning the gap. Germline V gene lookup returns CDR1 DFQATT and CDR2 SNEGSKA (reference sequence). CDR3 amino acids: CSARGTGLTGFF. The DNA for the CDR3 is TGCAGTGCTAGAGGCACGGGCCTCACGGGGTTCTTC.

This clonotype was counted ten times or more. CDR3 in amino acids: CASSLGTSGNRYNEQFF. The CDR3 DNA is TGTGCCAGCAGCCTAGGGACTAGCGGGAACAGGTACAATGAGCAGTTCTTC. V and J are TRBV7-6 and TRBJ2-1; TRBD2 agrees at 13 bases. V was pared by 5 bases and J by 4 bases, with 8 bases of the junction left unmatched. The germline V gene encodes CDR1 SGHVS and CDR2 FNYEAQ. The CDR3 contains 17 residues.

This clonotype was seen many times. V is TRBV19 and J is TRBJ1-5, with 7 bases matching TRBD1. CDR1 and CDR2 (germline): LNHDA, SQIVND (reference sequence). V lost 8 bases and J lost 0; bases outside the gene matches: 10. This CDR3 is built from 16 residues. This CDR3 reads CASQRDSQYSNQPQHF. The CDR3 nucleotides read TGTGCCAGTCAGAGGGACAGCCAATATAGCAATCAGCCCCAGCATTTT.

The rearrangement links TRBV11-3 to TRBJ1-2; no reliable D call. The CDR3 has 17 residues. The germline V gene has CDR1 SGHNT and CDR2 YENEEA. V gave up 2 bases and J gave up 0 bases, with 16 bases separating them. The CDR3 sequence: CASSLNDVSEANYGYTF. CDR3 nucleotide sequence: TGTGCCAGCAGCTTAAATGATGTGTCAGAAGCTAACTATGGCTACACCTTC.

This clonotype occurred many times. This rearrangement joins TRBV20-1 to TRBJ1-4; D unclear. V lost 0 bases and J lost 0, with 8 bases in between. This CDR3 spans 15 amino acids. Germline CDR1 is DFQATT and CDR2 is SNEGSKA (reference sequence). The CDR3 DNA reads TGCAGTGCTAGAGATATACGTGCAACTAATGAAAAACTGTTTTTT. Amino acid sequence: CSARDIRATNEKLFF.

This clonotype was recorded many times. V and J are TRBV12-3 or TRBV12-4 and TRBJ2-1, with 16 bases fitting TRBD2. The CDR3 has 20 amino acids. Trimming took 5 bases from V and 0 from J; bases not matched to a gene: 10. The CDR3 here is CASSAGTSGRGTHSYNEQFF. The CDR3 DNA sequence: TGTGCCAGCAGTGCCGGGACTAGCGGGAGGGGGACACACTCCTACAATGAGCAGTTCTTC.

This clonotype was seen repeatedly, ten times or more. The V and J genes are TRBV28 and TRBJ2-1; D might be TRBD1 (5 bases). Per germline, CDR1 MDHEN and CDR2 SYDVKM. This CDR3 has 17 amino acids. Between the trimmed V and J ends, which lost 5 bases and 2 bases, there was a span of 19 bases. The chain's CDR3 is CASSDGAGLPTYNEQFF. The CDR3 nucleotides read TGTGCCAGCAGTGATGGGGCAGGCCTCCCAACCTACAATGAGCAGTTCTTC.

This clonotype was counted at least ten times. The chain is built from TRBV27 and TRBJ2-4, with D unresolved. CDR3 size: 15 residues. Germline V gene sequence: CDR1 MNHEY, CDR2 SMNVEV (reference sequence). Trimming pared 2 bases from V and 6 bases from J, leaving 14 bases between. The DNA of the CDR3 is TGTGCCAGCAGTTTAAGTTTGGGCCCTCGAAACATTCAGTACTTC. Its translation is CASSLSLGPRNIQYF.

The V gene is TRBV11-1, the J gene TRBJ1-2, with D possibly matching TRBD1 (6 bases). From germline, CDR1 is SGHAT and CDR2 FQDESV (reference sequence). V was trimmed by 5 bases and J by 3 bases, leaving 19 bases between them. This CDR3 spans 16 amino acids. CDR3 amino acids: CASSLQGGGLDYGYTF. The CDR3 coding sequence is TGTGCCAGCAGCCTTCAGGGAGGGGGTTTGGACTATGGCTACACCTTC.

The chain joins TRBV2 to TRBJ2-2, with TRBD1 matching 9 bases. V lost 6 bases to trimming and J lost 5 bases; unmatched junction nucleotides: 10. The length of the CDR3 is 16 residues. The germline V gene has CDR1 SNHLY and CDR2 FYNNEI. CDR3 region: CASRAPGTGWTGELFF. CDR3 bases: TGTGCCAGCAGGGCACCCGGGACAGGGTGGACCGGGGAGCTGTTTTTT.

This clonotype appeared many times. The chain links TRBV19 to TRBJ2-7; tentative D call: TRBD2 (6 bases). The CDR3 covers 15 residues. CDR1 is LNHDA, CDR2 SQIVND, per germline (reference sequence). Trimming took 6 bases from V and 2 from J, leaving 17 bases between them. This CDR3 reads CASSSRRDGTYEQYF. The CDR3 DNA reads as TGTGCCAGTAGCAGCCGGCGGGACGGAACCTACGAGCAGTACTTC.

This clonotype was counted ten times or more. This chain connects TRBV11-2 to TRBJ2-2, with TRBD1 matching 9 bases. Germline lookup yields CDR1 SGHAT and CDR2 FQNNGV. The CDR3 is 18 residues long. J was trimmed by 6 bases and V by 5 bases; bases with no gene match: 16. In DNA, the CDR3 is TGTGCCAGCAGCCCCAAGGCCCCCGACAGGGGGATCGCCGGGGAGCTGTTTTTT. Translation gives CASSPKAPDRGIAGELFF.

This clonotype has a count of ten or more. The rearrangement joins TRBV7-9 to TRBJ1-1; the D is unclear. The germline V gene encodes CDR1 SEHNR and CDR2 FQNEAQ (reference sequence). This CDR3 is built from 14 residues. V was clipped by 5 bases and J by 2 bases, with 12 bases between them. The chain's CDR3 is CASSPPVDNTEAFF. CDR3 DNA: TGTGCCAGCAGCCCACCAGTGGACAACACTGAAGCTTTCTTT.